A selection of T cell receptor beta chains follows, all from one sample in a study of T-cell memory formation after mild COVID-19. TCRdb analysed the 5' RACE reads with MiXCR anew, one entry per CDR3 protein. The sample has about 320,000 distinct CDR3 sequences, roughly an eighth seen once. Sequencing was carried out using PBMCs or a T cell subset sorted from them (not recorded which). Receptors originate from a man between 18 and 29 years old who had mild COVID-19 (a few samples of this study predate the infection). Cell type and time point are not known. CDR3s include the opening cysteine and the closing phenylalanine or tryptophan. D genes are given only for firm matches. Size is stated for part of the rows, as once, few or many counts, or as a class when the clone is expanded.

v_call	j_call	cdr3_length	clone_size	d_call	cdr3_aa	cdr3_nt
TRBV29-1	TRBJ2-3	13	few	-	CSATGVKTDTQYF	TGCAGCGCGACAGGCGTGAAGACAGATACGCAGTATTTT
TRBV7-2	TRBJ2-5	15	few	TRBD1	CASSGTGPQRETQYF	TGTGCCAGCAGCGGGACAGGGCCCCAGAGGGAGACCCAGTACTTC
TRBV10-3	TRBJ2-3	14	many	TRBD2	CAMASGGALDTQYF	TGTGCCATGGCTAGCGGGGGGGCTCTAGATACGCAGTATTTT
TRBV7-8	TRBJ1-5	16	few	-	CASSLARLNSNQPQHF	TGTGCCAGCAGCTTAGCGCGACTGAATAGCAATCAGCCCCAGCATTTT
TRBV5-5	TRBJ2-3	14	-	-	CASSLGLLGDTQYF	TGTGCCAGCAGCTTGGGGCTACTCGGTGATACGCAGTATTTT
TRBV7-6	TRBJ2-5	16	-	-	CASSLDPGSQLETQYF	TGTGCCAGCAGCTTAGACCCCGGGAGTCAGCTAGAGACCCAGTACTTC
TRBV29-1	TRBJ2-1	16	-	-	CSVEGIRGASYNEQFF	TGCAGCGTTGAAGGGATACGGGGGGCCTCCTACAATGAGCAGTTCTTC
TRBV4-2	TRBJ1-1	13	-	-	CASSQVGFTEAFF	TGTGCCAGCAGCCAAGTAGGGTTCACTGAAGCTTTCTTT
TRBV19	TRBJ1-6	17	few	TRBD1	CASSIAKGQGRNSPLHF	TGTGCCAGTAGTATCGCGAAGGGACAGGGAAGGAATTCACCCCTCCACTTT
TRBV11-2	TRBJ2-5	14	few	TRBD1	CASSFLTGGETQYF	TGTGCCAGCAGCTTTCTGACAGGGGGCGAGACCCAGTACTTC
TRBV5-1	TRBJ2-3	16	-	-	CASTYLRAMSTDTQYF	TGCGCCAGCACCTATCTCAGGGCAATGAGCACAGATACGCAGTATTTT